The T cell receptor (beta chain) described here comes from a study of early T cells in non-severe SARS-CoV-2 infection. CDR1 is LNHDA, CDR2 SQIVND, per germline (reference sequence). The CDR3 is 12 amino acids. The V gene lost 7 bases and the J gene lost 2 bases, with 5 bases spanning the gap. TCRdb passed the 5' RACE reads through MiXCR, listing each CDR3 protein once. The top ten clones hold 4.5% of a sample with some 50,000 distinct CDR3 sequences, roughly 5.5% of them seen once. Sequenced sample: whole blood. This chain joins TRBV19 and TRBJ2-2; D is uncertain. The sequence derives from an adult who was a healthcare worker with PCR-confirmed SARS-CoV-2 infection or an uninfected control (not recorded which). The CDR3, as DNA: TGTGCCAGTAATCTTAACACCGGGGAGCTGTTTTTT. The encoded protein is CASNLNTGELFF.